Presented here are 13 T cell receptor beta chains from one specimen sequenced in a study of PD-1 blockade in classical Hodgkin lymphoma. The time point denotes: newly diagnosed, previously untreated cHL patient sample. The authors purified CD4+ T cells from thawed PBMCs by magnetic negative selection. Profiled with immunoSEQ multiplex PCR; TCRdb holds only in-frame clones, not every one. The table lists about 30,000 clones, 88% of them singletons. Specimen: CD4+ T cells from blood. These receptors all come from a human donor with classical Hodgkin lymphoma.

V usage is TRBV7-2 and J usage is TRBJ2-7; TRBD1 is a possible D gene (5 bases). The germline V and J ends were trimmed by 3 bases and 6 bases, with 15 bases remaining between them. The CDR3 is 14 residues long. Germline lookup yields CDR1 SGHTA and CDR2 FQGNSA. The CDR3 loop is CASSLVLHQGEQYV. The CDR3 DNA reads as TGTGCCAGCAGCTTGGTCCTTCACCAGGGCGAGCAGTACGTC.

The CDR3 is CASGGQGAWNTEAFF. CDR3 DNA sequence: TGTGCCAGCGGCGGACAGGGGGCTTGGAACACTGAAGCTTTCTTT. The chain joins TRBV2 to TRBJ1-1; TRBD1 matches 11 bases. Germline V lookup: CDR1 SNHLY, CDR2 FYNNEI. This CDR3 has 15 residues. V was pared by 8 bases and J by 1 base, with 6 bases of the junction left unmatched. The full variable domain, with the rest looked up from reference TRBV2 and TRBJ1-1, is EPEVTQTPSHQVTQMGQEVILRCVPISNHLYFYWYRQILGQKVEFLVSFYNNEISEKSEIFDDQFSVERPDGSNFTLKIRSTKLEDSAMYFCASGGQGAWNTEAFFGQGTRLTVV.

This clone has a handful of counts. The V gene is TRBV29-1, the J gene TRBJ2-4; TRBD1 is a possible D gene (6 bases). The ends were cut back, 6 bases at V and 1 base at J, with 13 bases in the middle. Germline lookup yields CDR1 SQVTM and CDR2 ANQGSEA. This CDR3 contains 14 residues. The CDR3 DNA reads TGCAGCGTAAAAGACAGGCTGGCCAAAAACATTCAGTACTTC. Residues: CSVKDRLAKNIQYF. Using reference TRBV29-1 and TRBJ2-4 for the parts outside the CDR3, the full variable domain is SAVISQKPSRDICQRGTSLTIQCQVDSQVTMMFWYRQQPGQSLTLIATANQGSEATYESGFVIDKFPISRPNLTFSTLTVSNMSPEDSSIYLCSVKDRLAKNIQYFGAGTRLSVL.

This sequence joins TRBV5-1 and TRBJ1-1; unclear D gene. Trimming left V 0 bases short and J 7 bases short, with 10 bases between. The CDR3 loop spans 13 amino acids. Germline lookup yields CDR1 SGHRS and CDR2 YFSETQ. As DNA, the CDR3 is TGCGCCAGCAGCTTGGGGCATAGCGGTGAAGCTTTCTTT. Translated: CASSLGHSGEAFF.

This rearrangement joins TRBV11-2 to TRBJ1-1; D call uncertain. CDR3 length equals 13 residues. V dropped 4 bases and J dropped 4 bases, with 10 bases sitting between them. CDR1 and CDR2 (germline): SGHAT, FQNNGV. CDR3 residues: CASSSLTGTEAFF. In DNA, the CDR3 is TGTGCCAGCAGCTCCCTAACGGGCACTGAAGCTTTCTTT.

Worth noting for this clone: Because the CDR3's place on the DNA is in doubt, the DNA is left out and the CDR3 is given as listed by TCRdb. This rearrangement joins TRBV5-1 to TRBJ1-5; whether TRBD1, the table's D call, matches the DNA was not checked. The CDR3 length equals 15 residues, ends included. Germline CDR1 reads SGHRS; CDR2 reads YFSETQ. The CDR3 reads CASSFGPGGNQPQHF.

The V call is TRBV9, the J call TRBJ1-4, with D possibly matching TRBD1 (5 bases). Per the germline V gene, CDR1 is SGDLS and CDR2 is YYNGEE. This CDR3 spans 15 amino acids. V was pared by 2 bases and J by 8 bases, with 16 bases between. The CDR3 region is CASSVRGEAGEKLFF. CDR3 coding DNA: TGTGCCAGCAGCGTTCGAGGGGAAGCAGGGGAAAAACTGTTTTTT.

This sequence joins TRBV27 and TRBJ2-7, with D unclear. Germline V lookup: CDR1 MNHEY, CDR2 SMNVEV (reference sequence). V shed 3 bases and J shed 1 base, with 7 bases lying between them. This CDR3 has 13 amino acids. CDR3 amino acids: CASSFGTSYEQYF. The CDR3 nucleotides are TGTGCCAGCAGTTTCGGCACGTCCTACGAGCAGTACTTC.

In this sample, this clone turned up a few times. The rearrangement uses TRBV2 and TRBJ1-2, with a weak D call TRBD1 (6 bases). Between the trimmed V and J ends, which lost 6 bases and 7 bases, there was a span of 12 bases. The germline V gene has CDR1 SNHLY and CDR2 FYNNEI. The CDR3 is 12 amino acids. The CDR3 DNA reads TGTGCCAGCAGGGGGGACATCACTGGCTACACCTTC. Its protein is CASRGDITGYTF.

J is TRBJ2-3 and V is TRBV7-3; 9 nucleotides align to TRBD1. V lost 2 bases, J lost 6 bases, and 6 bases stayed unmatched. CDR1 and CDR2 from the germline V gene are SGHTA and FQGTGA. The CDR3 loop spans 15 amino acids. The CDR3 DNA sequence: TGTGCCAGCAGCTTAGGGGACAGGGACGTGGATACGCAGTATTTT. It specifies CASSLGDRDVDTQYF.

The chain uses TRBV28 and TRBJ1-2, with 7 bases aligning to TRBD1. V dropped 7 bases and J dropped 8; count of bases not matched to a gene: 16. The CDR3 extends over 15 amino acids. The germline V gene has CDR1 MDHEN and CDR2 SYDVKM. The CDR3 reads CASNTPVGGIGGYTF. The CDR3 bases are TGTGCCAGCAATACGCCCGTAGGGGGCATTGGGGGCTACACCTTC.

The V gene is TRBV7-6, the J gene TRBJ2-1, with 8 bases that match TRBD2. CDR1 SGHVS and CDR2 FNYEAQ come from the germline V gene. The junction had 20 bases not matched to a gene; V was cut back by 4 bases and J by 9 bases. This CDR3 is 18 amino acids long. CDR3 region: CASSSLASGRARSSEQFF. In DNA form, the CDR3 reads TGTGCCAGCAGCTCTTTAGCATCCGGGAGGGCCCGGTCGAGTGAGCAGTTCTTC.

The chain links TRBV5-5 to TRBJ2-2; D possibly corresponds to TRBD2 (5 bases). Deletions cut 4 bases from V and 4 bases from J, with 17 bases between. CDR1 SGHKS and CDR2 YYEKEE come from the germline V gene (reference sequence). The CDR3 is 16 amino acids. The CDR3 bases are TGTGCCAGCAGCCGACGGGGAAATTGGGGCACCGGGGAGCTGTTTTTT. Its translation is CASSRRGNWGTGELFF.